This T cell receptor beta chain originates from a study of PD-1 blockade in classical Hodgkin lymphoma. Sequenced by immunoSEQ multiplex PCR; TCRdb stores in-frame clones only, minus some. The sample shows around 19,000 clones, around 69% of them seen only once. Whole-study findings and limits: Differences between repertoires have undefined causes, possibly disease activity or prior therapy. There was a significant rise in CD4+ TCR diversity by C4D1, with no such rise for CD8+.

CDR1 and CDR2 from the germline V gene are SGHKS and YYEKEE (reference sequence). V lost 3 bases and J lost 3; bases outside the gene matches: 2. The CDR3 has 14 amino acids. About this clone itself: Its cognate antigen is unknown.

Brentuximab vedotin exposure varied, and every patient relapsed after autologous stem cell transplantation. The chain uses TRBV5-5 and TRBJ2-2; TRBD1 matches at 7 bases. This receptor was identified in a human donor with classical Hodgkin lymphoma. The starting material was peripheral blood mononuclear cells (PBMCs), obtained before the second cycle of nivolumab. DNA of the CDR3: TGTGCCAGCAGCTCCGGGACAGACACCGGGGAGCTGTTTTTT. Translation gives CASSSGTDTGELFF. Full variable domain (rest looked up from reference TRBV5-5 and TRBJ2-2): DAGVTQSPTHLIKTRGQQVTLRCSPISGHKSVSWYQQVLGQGPQFIFQYYEKEERGRGNFPDRFSARQFPNYSSELNVNALLLGDSALYLCASSSGTDTGELFFGEGSRLTVL.